This entry is about one T cell receptor (beta chain). The germline CDR1 and CDR2 sequences are SGHAT and FQNNGV. V gave up 7 bases and J gave up 5 bases, with 17 bases separating them. The CDR3 totals 14 residues. In the original workflow: Sequence data from immunoSEQ were junction-only and lacked quality scores; consequently, filtering differed. Only in-frame clones appear in the TCRdb table, and some are missing; sequencing was by immunoSEQ multiplex PCR. The DNA was the basis for D and trimming; V, J and clone size are from that table. The sample holds roughly 500,000 clones; approximately 95% are singletons and the top ten take about 0.067%. These data are taken from a study of shared clonotypes between healthy human individuals.

The receptor comes from a woman aged 25-40 years in good health. J is TRBJ2-5 and V is TRBV11-2; D gene uncertain. Sequenced sample: naive CD4+ T cells sorted from blood. The subset: CD45RA+ positively selected. The CDR3, as DNA: TGTGCCAGCACGACCTCATATTCCGCGGAGACCCAGTACTTC. Protein product: CASTTSYSAETQYF. Looking up the rest from reference TRBV11-2 and TRBJ2-5 gives the full variable domain: EAGVAQSPRYKIIEKRQSVAFWCNPISGHATLYWYQQILGQGPKLLIQFQNNGVVDDSQLPKDRFSAERLKGVDSTLKIQPAKLEDSAVYLCASTTSYSAETQYFGPGTRLLVL.